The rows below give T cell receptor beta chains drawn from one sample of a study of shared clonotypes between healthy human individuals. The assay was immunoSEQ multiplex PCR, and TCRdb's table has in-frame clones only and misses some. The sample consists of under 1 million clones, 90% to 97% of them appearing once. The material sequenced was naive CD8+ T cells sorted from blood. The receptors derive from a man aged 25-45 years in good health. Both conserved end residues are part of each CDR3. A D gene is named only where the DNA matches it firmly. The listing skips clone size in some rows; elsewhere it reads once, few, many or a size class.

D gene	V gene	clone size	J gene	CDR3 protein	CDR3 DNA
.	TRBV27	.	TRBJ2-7	CASSRRQPYEQYF	TGTGCCAGCAGTCGAAGACAGCCCTACGAGCAGTACTTC
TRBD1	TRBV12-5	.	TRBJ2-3	CASGLDTGGLDTQYF	TGTGCTAGTGGTTTAGATACAGGGGGCTTGGATACGCAGTATTTT
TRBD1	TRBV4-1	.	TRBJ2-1	CASSQAGQGNHEQFF	TGCGCCAGCAGCCAGGCGGGACAGGGTAACCATGAGCAGTTCTTC
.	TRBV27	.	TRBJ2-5	CASSLSSGTQETQYF	TGTGCCAGCAGTTTATCAAGCGGGACACAAGAGACCCAGTACTTC
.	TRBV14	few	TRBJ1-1	CASSQDRHADTEAFF	TGTGCCAGCAGCCAAGATCGGCATGCGGACACTGAAGCTTTCTTT
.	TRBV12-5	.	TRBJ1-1	CASGLARTGMDTEAFF	TGTGCTAGTGGTTTGGCTCGGACGGGGATGGACACTGAAGCTTTCTTT
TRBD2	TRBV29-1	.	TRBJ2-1	CSVVVAGAFSYNEQFF	TGCAGCGTTGTGGTAGCGGGAGCCTTCTCCTACAATGAGCAGTTCTTC
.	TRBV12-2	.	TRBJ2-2	CASRLEHRGLNTGELFF	TGTGCAAGTCGCTTGGAACACAGGGGATTGAACACCGGGGAGCTGTTTTTT
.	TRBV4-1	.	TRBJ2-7	CASSQADGGDYEQYF	TGCGCCAGCAGCCAAGCCGACGGTGGCGACTACGAGCAGTACTTC
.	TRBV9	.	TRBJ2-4	CASSVVALTNIQYF	TGTGCCAGCAGCGTAGTGGCCCTTACAAACATTCAGTACTTC
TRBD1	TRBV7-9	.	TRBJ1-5	CASSNGQAMNNQPQHF	TGTGCCAGCAGTAATGGACAGGCGATGAACAATCAGCCCCAGCATTTT
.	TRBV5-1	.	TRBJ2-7	CASSPRGGGYEQYF	TGCGCCAGCAGCCCCCGAGGAGGTGGATACGAGCAGTACTTC
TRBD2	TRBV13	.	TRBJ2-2	CASSHGLAGNTGELFF	TGTGCCAGCAGCCATGGACTAGCGGGAAACACCGGGGAGCTGTTTTTT
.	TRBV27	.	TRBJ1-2	CASRSGRYKDGYTF	TGTGCCAGCAGATCAGGGAGGTATAAGGATGGCTACACCTTC
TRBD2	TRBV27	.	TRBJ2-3	CASRGVAGRADTQYF	TGTGCCAGCAGGGGTGTAGCAGGGAGGGCAGATACGCAGTATTTT
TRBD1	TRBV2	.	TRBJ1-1	CASRDQLGQSPNTEAFF	TGTGCCAGCAGGGACCAATTGGGACAGAGCCCGAACACTGAAGCTTTCTTT
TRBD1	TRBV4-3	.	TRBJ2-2	CASSQEVQGAGELFF	TGCGCCAGCAGCCAAGAGGTACAGGGGGCCGGGGAGCTGTTTTTT
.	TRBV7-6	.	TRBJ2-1	CASSLAKSRSYNEQFF	TGTGCCAGCAGCCTGGCGAAGTCCCGCTCCTACAATGAGCAGTTCTTC
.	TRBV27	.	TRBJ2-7	CASSDSGSTYEQYF	TGTGCCAGCAGTGATAGCGGAAGTACCTACGAGCAGTACTTC
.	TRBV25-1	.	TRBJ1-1	CASSALWTVNTEAFF	TGTGCCAGCAGTGCCCTTTGGACAGTGAACACTGAAGCTTTCTTT
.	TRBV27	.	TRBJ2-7	CASSVTISYEQYF	TGTGCCAGTAGCGTTACAATCTCCTACGAGCAGTACTTC
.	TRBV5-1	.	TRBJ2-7	CASRYRYEQYF	TGCGCCAGCAGGTACAGGTACGAGCAGTACTTC
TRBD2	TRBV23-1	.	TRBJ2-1	CASSPVGTALRTSGRERVGYEQFF	TGCGCCAGCAGTCCCGTCGGGACAGCCCTCAGGACTAGCGGGCGGGAGAGGGTAGGGTATGAGCAGTTCTTC
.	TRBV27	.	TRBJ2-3	CASSFGLRGTDTQYF	TGTGCCAGCAGTTTTGGTTTGCGGGGCACAGATACGCAGTATTTT
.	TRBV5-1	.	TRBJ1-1	CASSLRGTEAFF	TGCGCCAGCAGCCTCAGGGGAACTGAAGCTTTCTTT
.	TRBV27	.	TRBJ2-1	CASSFGAPGDEQFF	TGTGCCAGCAGTTTTGGGGCGCCGGGGGATGAGCAGTTCTTC
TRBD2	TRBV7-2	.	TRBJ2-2	CASSFHRTSGNTGELFF	TGTGCCAGCAGCTTTCATCGGACTAGCGGCAACACCGGGGAGCTGTTTTTT